The 10 T cell receptor beta chains below all came from one sample that was sequenced in a study of quantifying T cell responses using KT2 cells. Study-level background: TCR alpha and beta constant-region primers primed reverse transcription of RNA.

A single-stranded UMI oligo with SP2 sequence was ligated to cDNA 3' ends. First-round PCR used 4 to 5 cycles and beta primers RC1.1 and RC1.2 covering TRBC1 and TRBC2. MiXCR, applied by TCRdb to the UMI-ligation and nested PCR reads, yields one record per CDR3 protein. This repertoire shows tens of thousands of distinct CDR3 sequences, less than 7.5% found once; its top ten account for 15% to 19%. The specimen sequenced was PBMCs spiked with cells of the T cell clone KT2. The receptors stem from a human donor.

Many counts were recorded for this clonotype. The chain employs TRBV10-3 and TRBJ2-5; the D gene is possibly TRBD2 (6 bases). The germline V gene encodes CDR1 ENHRY and CDR2 SYGVKD. The V end was cut by 3 bases, the J end by 4 bases, with 12 bases between. This CDR3 is built from 14 residues. CDR3 amino acids: CAISEGREAETQYF. DNA for the CDR3: TGTGCCATCAGTGAAGGCAGGGAGGCAGAGACCCAGTACTTC.

In its sample, this clonotype was seen many times. The rearrangement links TRBV2 to TRBJ1-1, with TRBD1 matching 7 bases. V lost 5 bases, J lost 6 bases, and 3 bases stayed unmatched. The germline V gene encodes CDR1 SNHLY and CDR2 FYNNEI. The CDR3 runs to 12 residues. The CDR3 reads CASSPQGAEAFF. The CDR3 region has the DNA TGTGCCAGCAGTCCCCAGGGGGCTGAAGCTTTCTTT.

This chain uses TRBV10-3 with TRBJ2-2; a weak D match, TRBD1 (5 bases). Germline-derived CDR1 and CDR2 are ENHRY and SYGVKD. The ends were cut back, 0 bases at V and 1 base at J, with 9 bases in the middle. This CDR3 has 16 amino acids. In DNA, the CDR3 is TGTGCCATCAGTGAGTCCCCCGGACAGAACACCGGGGAGCTGTTTTTT. Amino acid sequence: CAISESPGQNTGELFF.

V usage is TRBV6-2 or TRBV6-3 and J usage is TRBJ2-1; TRBD2 agrees at 14 bases. The CDR3 sequence is 18 residues long. The germline CDR1 and CDR2 sequences are MNHEY and SVGEGT. V was clipped by 1 base and J by 4 bases; unmatched bases: 6. The CDR3: CASSYLGLAGVLYNEQFF. The DNA of the CDR3 is TGTGCCAGCAGTTACTTGGGACTAGCGGGAGTTTTATACAATGAGCAGTTCTTC.

This clonotype occurred many times. This chain uses TRBV6-2 or TRBV6-3 with TRBJ1-5; no reliable D call. V was pared by 2 bases and J by 6 bases, with 17 bases between. The CDR3 runs 16 residues. Germline V lookup: CDR1 MNHEY, CDR2 SVGEGT. The CDR3 sequence is CASSYQSSPLAQPQHF. DNA for the CDR3: TGTGCCAGCAGTTACCAGTCCAGCCCTCTAGCTCAGCCCCAGCATTTT.

In its sample, this clonotype was seen many times. CDR3 bases: TGTGCCAGCAGTACACAGGGGAGTTCAGCCTACGAGCAGTACTTC. It specifies CASSTQGSSAYEQYF. The chain employs TRBV2 and TRBJ2-7; 7 nucleotides agree with TRBD1. The J segment lost 2 bases and the V segment lost 5 bases, leaving 9 bases of the junction unmatched. The CDR3 runs to 15 residues. Looked up from germline, CDR1 is SNHLY and CDR2 is FYNNEI.

The chain couples TRBV28 to TRBJ2-3; 13 bases line up with TRBD2. Germline CDR1 reads MDHEN; CDR2 reads SYDVKM. The CDR3 runs 15 residues. The V and J ends lost 5 bases and 5 bases, in that order; junction bases with no gene match: 4. This CDR3 reads CASSGLAGARDTQYF. CDR3 nucleotides: TGTGCCAGCAGTGGACTAGCGGGAGCAAGAGATACGCAGTATTTT.

The chain carries TRBV3-1 and TRBJ2-2; either TRBD1 or TRBD2 may supply D (6 bases each). Germline V gene lookup returns CDR1 LGHDT and CDR2 YNNKEL (reference sequence). The V and J ends lost 0 bases and 0 bases respectively, with 17 bases between them. This CDR3 comprises 19 residues. CDR3 nucleotide sequence: TGTGCCAGCAGCCAAGATCGGGGGCAGGGGATACCGAACACCGGGGAGCTGTTTTTT. It encodes CASSQDRGQGIPNTGELFF.

The genes are TRBV2 and TRBJ2-3, with 9 positions matching TRBD1. V shed 3 bases, J shed 0 bases, and the junction held 7 bases outside the gene matches. In germline, CDR1 is SNHLY, CDR2 FYNNEI. This CDR3 has 17 residues. As DNA, the CDR3 is TGTGCCAGCAGTGACGGGACAGGGATGGCTAGCACAGATACGCAGTATTTT. Translation: CASSDGTGMASTDTQYF.

The table lists this clonotype with many counts. V and J are TRBV14 and TRBJ2-1, with D possibly matching TRBD2 (5 bases). Between the trimmed V and J ends, which lost 0 bases and 3 bases, there was a span of 12 bases. CDR1 SGHDN and CDR2 FVKESK come from the germline V gene. The CDR3 is 16 amino acids. CDR3 sequence (DNA): TGTGCCAGCAGCCAAGATCTGGGAGCCCTCTACAATGAGCAGTTCTTC. It codes for CASSQDLGALYNEQFF.